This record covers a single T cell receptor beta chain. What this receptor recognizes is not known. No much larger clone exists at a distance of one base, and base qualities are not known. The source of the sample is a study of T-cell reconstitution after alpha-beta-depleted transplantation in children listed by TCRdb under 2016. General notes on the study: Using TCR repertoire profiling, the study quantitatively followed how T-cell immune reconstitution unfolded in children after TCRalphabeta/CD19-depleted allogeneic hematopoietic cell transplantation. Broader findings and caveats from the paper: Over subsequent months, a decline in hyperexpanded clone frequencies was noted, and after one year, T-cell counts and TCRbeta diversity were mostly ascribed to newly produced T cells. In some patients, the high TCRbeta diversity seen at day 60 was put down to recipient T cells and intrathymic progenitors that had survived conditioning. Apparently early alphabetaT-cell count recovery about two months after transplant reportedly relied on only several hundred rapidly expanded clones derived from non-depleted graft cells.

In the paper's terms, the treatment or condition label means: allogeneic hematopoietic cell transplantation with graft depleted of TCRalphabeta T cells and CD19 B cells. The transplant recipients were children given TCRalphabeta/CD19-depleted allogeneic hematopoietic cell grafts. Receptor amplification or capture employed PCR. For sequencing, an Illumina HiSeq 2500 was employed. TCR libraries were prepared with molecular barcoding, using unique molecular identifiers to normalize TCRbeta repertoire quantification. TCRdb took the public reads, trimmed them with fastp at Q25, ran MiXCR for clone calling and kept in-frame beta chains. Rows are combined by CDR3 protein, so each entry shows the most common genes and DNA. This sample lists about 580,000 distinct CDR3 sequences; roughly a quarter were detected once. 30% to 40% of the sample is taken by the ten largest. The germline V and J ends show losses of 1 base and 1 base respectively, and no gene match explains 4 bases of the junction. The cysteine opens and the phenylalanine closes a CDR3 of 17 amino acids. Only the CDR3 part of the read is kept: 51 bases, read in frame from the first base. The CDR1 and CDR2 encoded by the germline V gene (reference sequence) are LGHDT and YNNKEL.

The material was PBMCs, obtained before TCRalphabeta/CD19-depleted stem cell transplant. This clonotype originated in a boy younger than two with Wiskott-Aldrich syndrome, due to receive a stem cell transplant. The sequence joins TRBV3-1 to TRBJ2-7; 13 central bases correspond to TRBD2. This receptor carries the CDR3 CASSQGLAGGWSYEQYF. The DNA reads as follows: TGTGCCAGCAGCCAAGGACTAGCGGGAGGTTGGTCCTACGAGCAGTACTTC.